Included here is one T cell receptor beta chain sequence, with context. The sample originates from a study of tumor-infiltrating lymphocytes in primary liver carcinoma. Extraction of RNA together with DNA used about 17-31 mg of unsorted bulk tissue. This CDR3 spans 12 amino acids. CDR1 and CDR2 from the germline V gene are SGHAT and FQNNGV. The ends were cut back, 7 bases at V and 7 bases at J, with 10 bases in the middle. Total RNA amounting to roughly 450 ng was the source from which TCR beta cDNA was made with a constant-region primer. Slightly modified ARM-PCR, run as three nested multiplex PCR rounds, produced the TCR beta libraries. TRBV1-TRBV30 forward primers and a C-beta reverse primer were used in the first two PCR rounds, which each ran for about 11 cycles. TCRdb reanalysed the multiplex PCR reads using MiXCR and keeps one entry per CDR3 protein. This sample yields just over 30,000 distinct CDR3 sequences, of which around two thirds are seen a single time; more than 30% belongs to the top ten.

Sequenced material: liver tumor tissue from sampling region 3. As to subset: tumor region T3, left-lateral pole. The sequence was collected from a woman under 40 with primary liver carcinoma and hepatitis B virus infection. V usage is TRBV11-2 and J usage is TRBJ2-2; D ambiguous. This CDR3 reads CASTFWGGELFF. For the CDR3, the DNA is TGTGCCAGCACATTCTGGGGCGGGGAGCTGTTTTTT. Supplemented by reference TRBV11-2 and TRBJ2-2, the full variable domain reads EAGVAQSPRYKIIEKRQSVAFWCNPISGHATLYWYQQILGQGPKLLIQFQNNGVVDDSQLPKDRFSAERLKGVDSTLKIQPAKLEDSAVYLCASTFWGGELFFGEGSRLTVL.